This T cell receptor beta chain came from a study of cytomegalovirus exposure and HLA in healthy donors. Across the study: Membership in the Caucasian-associated ancestry cluster was found for 81% of 300 to 500 genotyped donors.

The CDR3 loop spans 11 amino acids. V was cut by 5 bases and J by 10 bases, with 12 bases left in between. Germline CDR1 SGHRS, CDR2 YFSETQ. As for the donors, each was a healthy bone marrow donor. The PCR was carried out with 60 Vbeta primers and 13 Jbeta primers. The method was immunoSEQ multiplex PCR; TCRdb's version includes in-frame clones alone and lacks a portion of them. The sample carries approximately 190,000 clones, over 70% recorded once. V usage is TRBV5-1 and J usage is TRBJ1-2, with a weak D call TRBD1 (5 bases). Material: PBMCs. This sequence originates from a man in his fifties in good health and CMV-seronegative. Written as DNA, the CDR3 is TGCGCCAGCAGGGGCGACAGATCCTACACCTTC. Protein sequence: CASRGDRSYTF.